This entry lists 12 T cell receptor beta chains sequenced from one sample in a study of T-cell memory formation after mild COVID-19. TCRdb called the 5' RACE reads again in MiXCR, with one record for every CDR3 protein. The sample records 550,000 to 700,000 distinct CDR3 sequences, around 15% being singletons. Sequenced material: PBMCs or a T cell subset sorted from them (not recorded which). The receptor set was obtained from an adult woman who had mild COVID-19 (a few samples of this study predate the infection). Cell type and time point are not known.

This clonotype has just a few counts. The V gene is TRBV7-8, the J gene TRBJ2-5, with 10 positions matching TRBD2. The J segment lost 2 bases and the V segment lost 8 bases, leaving 20 bases of the junction unmatched. The CDR3 has 19 residues. Germline CDR1 SGHVS, CDR2 FQNEAQ. As DNA, the CDR3 is TGTGCCAGCCAGAAGATGTGGGCTAGCGGGGGATCGTGGCAAGAGACCCAGTACTTC. It yields the protein CASQKMWASGGSWQETQYF.

This chain connects TRBV4-1 to TRBJ2-1; the D gene is possibly TRBD2 (5 bases). In germline, CDR1 is MGHRA, CDR2 YSYEKL. Trimming took 8 bases from V and 6 from J, leaving 23 bases between them. CDR3 length equals 16 residues. The CDR3, as DNA: TGCGCCAGCGCCAGTTACGACGGCGGGCGCCCCAATGAGCAGTTCTTC. This sequence encodes CASASYDGGRPNEQFF.

This clonotype was observed a few times. This chain links TRBV20-1 with TRBJ2-1; 10 bases agree with TRBD2. The germline V gene has CDR1 DFQATT and CDR2 SNEGSKA (reference sequence). The CDR3 runs to 15 residues. V was clipped by 1 base and J by 6 bases; unmatched bases: 6. Here the CDR3 DNA reads TGCAGTGCTAGAGCGGGCCCTAGCGGGAGCAATGAGCAGTTCTTC. It codes for CSARAGPSGSNEQFF.

This clonotype was seen a few times. The rearrangement joins TRBV7-6 to TRBJ2-3; no definite D call. CDR1 and CDR2 (germline): SGHVS, FNYEAQ. The CDR3 contains 12 residues. Trimming pared 5 bases from V and 6 bases from J, leaving 9 bases between. The CDR3 region has the DNA TGTGCCAGCAGCCGAGTCCAGGATACGCAGTATTTT. Protein product: CASSRVQDTQYF. The full variable domain, in which reference TRBV7-6 and TRBJ2-3 provide the parts outside the CDR3, is GAGVSQSPRYKVTKRGQDVALRCDPISGHVSLYWYRQALGQGPEFLTYFNYEAQQDKSGLPNDRFSAERPEGSISTLTIQRTEQRDSAMYRCASSRVQDTQYFGPGTRLTVL.

This clonotype occurred a few times. The chain links TRBV6-5 to TRBJ2-7; 12 bases agree with TRBD2. The V segment lost 8 bases and the J segment 2 bases; nucleotides outside the gene matches: 4. The germline CDR1 and CDR2 sequences are MNHEY and SVGAGI. The CDR3 loop spans 14 amino acids. The CDR3: CASVPSGRAYEQYF. Here the CDR3 DNA reads TGTGCCAGCGTCCCTAGCGGGAGGGCCTACGAGCAGTACTTC.

The chain employs TRBV7-2 and TRBJ2-1; 13 bases are a match to TRBD2. Germline values: CDR1 SGHTA, CDR2 FQGNSA. This CDR3 region has 18 residues. Trimming at V came to 5 bases and at J to 0 bases, leaving 7 bases not matched to a gene. The CDR3 here is CASSPEGLAGSSYNEQFF. The CDR3 nucleotides read TGTGCCAGCAGCCCAGAGGGACTAGCGGGAAGCTCCTACAATGAGCAGTTCTTC.

This chain joins TRBV5-1 and TRBJ2-7; D is unresolved. The CDR3 loop spans 14 amino acids. V shed 5 bases and J shed 1 base, with 13 bases lying between them. Germline V gene sequence: CDR1 SGHRS, CDR2 YFSETQ. CDR3 sequence: CASSPEPASYEQYF. The CDR3 DNA is TGCGCCAGCAGTCCGGAGCCAGCTTCCTACGAGCAGTACTTC.

The gene calls are TRBV5-6 and TRBJ2-4; D gene uncertain. V lost 4 bases to trimming and J lost 8 bases, with 13 bases between them. CDR1 SGHDT and CDR2 YYEEEE come from the germline V gene. CDR3 length: 13 residues. DNA of the CDR3: TGTGCCAGCAGCCCGGTAGGGATAGACATTCAGTACTTC. Its protein product is CASSPVGIDIQYF.

This chain links TRBV12-3 or TRBV12-4 with TRBJ2-3, with 7 bases lining up with TRBD1. Trimming at V came to 6 bases and at J to 2 bases, leaving 11 bases not matched to a gene. This CDR3 contains 16 residues. The CDR3 DNA reads as TGTGCCAGCAGCTCGAGACTCGGGACAGTCACAGATACGCAGTATTTT. Amino acid sequence: CASSSRLGTVTDTQYF.

The J gene is TRBJ1-1, the V gene TRBV5-1; D is ambiguous. The germline V gene has CDR1 SGHRS and CDR2 YFSETQ. V gave up 0 bases and J gave up 2 bases, with 14 bases separating them. The CDR3 is made up of 16 amino acids. The CDR3 spells CASSLAGVGSNTEAFF. CDR3 nucleotide sequence: TGCGCCAGCAGCTTGGCCGGGGTTGGGAGCAACACTGAAGCTTTCTTT. Full variable domain (missing parts from reference TRBV5-1 and TRBJ1-1): KAGVTQTPRYLIKTRGQQVTLSCSPISGHRSVSWYQQTPGQGLQFLFEYFSETQRNKGNFPGRFSGRQFSNSRSEMNVSTLELGDSALYLCASSLAGVGSNTEAFFGQGTRLTVV.

This clonotype was observed a few times. The chain is built from TRBV29-1 and TRBJ1-5; 9 positions agree with TRBD1. In germline, CDR1 is SQVTM, CDR2 ANQGSEA. Unmatched junction bases numbered 7, after V lost 4 bases and J lost 6 bases. The CDR3 has 14 residues. The CDR3: CSVAGTGPFQPQHF. The DNA for the CDR3 is TGCAGCGTTGCCGGGACAGGGCCATTTCAGCCCCAGCATTTT.

This clonotype was found a few times. The chain links TRBV4-1 to TRBJ2-7, with D maybe TRBD1 (5 bases). Looked up from germline, CDR1 is MGHRA and CDR2 is YSYEKL. This CDR3 has 15 amino acids. V was cut by 5 bases and J by 0 bases, with 14 bases left in between. CDR3 DNA: TGCGCCAGCAGCTATGAAGGGGTTCCCTCCTACGAGCAGTACTTC. It translates to CASSYEGVPSYEQYF.